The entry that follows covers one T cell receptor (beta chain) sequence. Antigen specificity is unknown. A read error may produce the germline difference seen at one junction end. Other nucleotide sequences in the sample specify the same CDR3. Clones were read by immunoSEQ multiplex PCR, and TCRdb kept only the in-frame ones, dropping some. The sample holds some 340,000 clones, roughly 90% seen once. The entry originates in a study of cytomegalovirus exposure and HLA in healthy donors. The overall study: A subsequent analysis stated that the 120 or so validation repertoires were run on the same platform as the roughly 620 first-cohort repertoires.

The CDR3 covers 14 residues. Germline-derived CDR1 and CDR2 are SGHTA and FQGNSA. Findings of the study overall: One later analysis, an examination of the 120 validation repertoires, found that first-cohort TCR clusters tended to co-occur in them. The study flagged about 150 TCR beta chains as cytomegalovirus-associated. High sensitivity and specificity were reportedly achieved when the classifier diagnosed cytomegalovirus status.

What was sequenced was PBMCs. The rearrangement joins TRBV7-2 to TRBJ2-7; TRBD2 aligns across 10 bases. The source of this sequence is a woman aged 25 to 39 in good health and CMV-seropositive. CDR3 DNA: TGTGCCAGCAGCTTCAGCGGGGGGGCCTATGAGCAGTACTTC. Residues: CASSFSGGAYEQYF.